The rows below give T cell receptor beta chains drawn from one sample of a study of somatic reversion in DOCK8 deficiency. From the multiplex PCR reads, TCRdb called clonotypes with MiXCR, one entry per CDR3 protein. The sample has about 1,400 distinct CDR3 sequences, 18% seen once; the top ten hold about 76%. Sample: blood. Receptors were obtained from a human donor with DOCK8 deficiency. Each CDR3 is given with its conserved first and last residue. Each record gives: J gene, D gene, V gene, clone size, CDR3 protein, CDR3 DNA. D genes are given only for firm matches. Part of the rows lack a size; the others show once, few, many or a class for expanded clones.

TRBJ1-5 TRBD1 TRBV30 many CAWSGQKNQPQHF TGTGCCTGGTCGGGACAGAAAAATCAGCCCCAGCATTTT
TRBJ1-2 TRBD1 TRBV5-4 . CASSLRQGPGYTF TGTGCCAGCAGCCTAAGACAGGGGCCCGGCTACACCTTC
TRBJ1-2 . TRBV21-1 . CASSKKTYLNYGYTF TGTGCCAGCAGCAAAAAGACGTACCTTAACTATGGCTACACCTTC
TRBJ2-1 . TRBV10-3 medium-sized CAISELGTYNEQFF TGTGCCATCAGTGAATTGGGGACCTACAATGAGCAGTTCTTC
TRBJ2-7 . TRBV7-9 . CASSPLGEQYF TGTGCCAGCAGCCCCCTCGGGGAGCAGTACTTC
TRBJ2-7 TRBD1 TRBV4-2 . CASSQDIGRGPFEQYF TGTGCCAGCAGCCAAGATATCGGCAGGGGGCCTTTCGAGCAGTACTTC
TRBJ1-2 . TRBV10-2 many CASQRGPYGYTF TGCGCCAGCCAGAGAGGGCCCTATGGCTACACCTTC
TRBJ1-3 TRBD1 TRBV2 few CASSGQAAGNTIYF TGTGCCAGCAGCGGACAGGCAGCTGGAAACACCATATATTTT
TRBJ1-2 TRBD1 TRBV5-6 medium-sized CASSLARDRRVANYGYTF TGTGCCAGCAGCTTGGCCCGGGACAGGAGAGTAGCTAACTATGGCTACACCTTC
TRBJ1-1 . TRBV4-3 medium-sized CASSYGTLNTEAFF TGCGCCAGCAGCTACGGGACGCTGAACACTGAAGCTTTCTTT
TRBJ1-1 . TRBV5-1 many CASSLGGEINTEAFF TGCGCCAGCAGCTTGGGGGGGGAAATTAACACTGAAGCTTTCTTT
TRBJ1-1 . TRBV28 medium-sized CASTLTRTEAFF TGTGCCAGCACCCTGACGCGGACTGAAGCTTTCTTT
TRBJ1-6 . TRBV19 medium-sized CASSIVVADPKTPLHF TGTGCCAGTAGTATAGTCGTCGCCGATCCCAAGACACCCCTCCACTTT
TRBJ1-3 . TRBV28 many CASSLQGGWAGNTIYF TGTGCCAGCAGTTTACAGGGAGGTTGGGCGGGAAACACCATATATTTT
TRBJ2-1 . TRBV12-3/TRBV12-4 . CASSSLYNEQFF TGTGCCAGCAGTTCCCTCTACAATGAGCAGTTCTTC
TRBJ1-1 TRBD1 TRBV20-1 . CNAPRQGDTEAFF TGCAATGCTCCCCGTCAGGGGGACACTGAAGCTTTCTTT
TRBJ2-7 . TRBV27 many CASTPFVGTPWIEQYF TGTGCCAGCACCCCGTTCGTCGGGACGCCGTGGATAGAGCAGTACTTC
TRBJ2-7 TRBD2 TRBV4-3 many CASSLLAGNSYEQYF TGCGCCAGCAGCCTCCTAGCGGGAAACTCCTACGAGCAGTACTTC
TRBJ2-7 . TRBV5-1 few CASSYSAGGEQYF TGCGCCAGCAGCTACAGTGCCGGGGGCGAGCAGTACTTC
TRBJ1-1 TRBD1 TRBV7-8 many CASSSLRTGGGAFF TGTGCCAGCAGCTCCCTTAGGACAGGGGGCGGAGCTTTCTTT
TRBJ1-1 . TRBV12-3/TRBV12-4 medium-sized CASSLAPAEAFF TGTGCCAGCAGTTTGGCCCCCGCTGAAGCTTTCTTT
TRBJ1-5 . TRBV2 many CASGQLSNQPQHF TGTGCTAGTGGACAGCTAAGCAATCAGCCCCAGCATTTT
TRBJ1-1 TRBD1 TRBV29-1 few CSVEGDSLHPHTEAFF TGCAGCGTTGAAGGGGACAGCCTCCATCCTCACACTGAAGCTTTCTTT
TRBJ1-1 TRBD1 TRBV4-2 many CASSQDIGGRTEAFF TGTGCCAGCAGCCAAGATATAGGGGGCCGGACTGAAGCTTTCTTT
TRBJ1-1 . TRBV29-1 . CSVVVTTEAFF TGCAGCGTTGTAGTAACCACTGAAGCTTTCTTT
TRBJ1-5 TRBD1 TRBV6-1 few CATTGGPFQPQHF TGTGCCACCACAGGGGGCCCGTTTCAGCCCCAGCATTTT
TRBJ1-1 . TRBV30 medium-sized CAWEPGLRTEAFF TGTGCCTGGGAACCGGGCCTAAGGACTGAAGCTTTCTTT
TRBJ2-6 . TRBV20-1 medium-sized CSAREGAEGANVLTF TGCAGTGCTAGAGAGGGGGCGGAAGGGGCCAACGTCCTGACTTTC
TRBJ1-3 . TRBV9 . CASSVHPGAGNTIYF TGTGCCAGCAGCGTACACCCAGGGGCTGGAAACACCATATATTTT
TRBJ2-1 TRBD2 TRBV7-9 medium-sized CASSLVGLLENEQFF TGTGCCAGCAGCTTGGTGGGACTATTAGAAAATGAGCAGTTCTTC
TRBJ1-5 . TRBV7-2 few CASSLGQGYSNQPQHF TGTGCCAGCAGCTTGGGGCAGGGGTATAGCAATCAGCCCCAGCATTTT
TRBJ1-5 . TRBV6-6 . CASSIVQVGGWDSNQPQHF TGTGCCAGCAGTATCGTCCAGGTGGGGGGATGGGATAGCAATCAGCCCCAGCATTTT
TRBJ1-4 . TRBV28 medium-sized CASSLRLGSTNEKLFF TGTGCCAGCAGTTTACGGTTAGGGTCAACTAATGAAAAACTGTTTTTT
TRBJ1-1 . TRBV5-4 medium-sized CASFQVEAFF TGTGCCAGCTTCCAGGTTGAAGCTTTCTTT
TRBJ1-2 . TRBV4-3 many CASSQGFGGTNGYTF TGCGCCAGCAGCCAAGGGTTCGGGGGCACCAATGGCTACACCTTC
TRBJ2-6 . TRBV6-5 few CASRAGFSGANVLTF TGTGCCAGCAGGGCAGGGTTCTCTGGGGCCAACGTCCTGACTTTC
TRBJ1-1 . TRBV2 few CASRREERQTEAFF TGTGCCAGCAGGAGGGAGGAGCGTCAAACTGAAGCTTTCTTT
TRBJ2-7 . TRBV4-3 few CASSQDMASREQYF TGCGCCAGCAGCCAAGATATGGCATCCCGGGAGCAGTACTTC
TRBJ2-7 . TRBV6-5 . CASRQNYEQYF TGTGCCAGCAGACAAAACTACGAGCAGTACTTC
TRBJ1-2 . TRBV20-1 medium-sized CSARATGKGGYGYTF TGCAGTGCTAGGGCAACAGGGAAAGGAGGCTATGGCTACACCTTC
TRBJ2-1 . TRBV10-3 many CAISESPGQLSYNEQFF TGTGCCATCAGTGAGTCCCCCGGACAGCTCTCCTACAATGAGCAGTTCTTC